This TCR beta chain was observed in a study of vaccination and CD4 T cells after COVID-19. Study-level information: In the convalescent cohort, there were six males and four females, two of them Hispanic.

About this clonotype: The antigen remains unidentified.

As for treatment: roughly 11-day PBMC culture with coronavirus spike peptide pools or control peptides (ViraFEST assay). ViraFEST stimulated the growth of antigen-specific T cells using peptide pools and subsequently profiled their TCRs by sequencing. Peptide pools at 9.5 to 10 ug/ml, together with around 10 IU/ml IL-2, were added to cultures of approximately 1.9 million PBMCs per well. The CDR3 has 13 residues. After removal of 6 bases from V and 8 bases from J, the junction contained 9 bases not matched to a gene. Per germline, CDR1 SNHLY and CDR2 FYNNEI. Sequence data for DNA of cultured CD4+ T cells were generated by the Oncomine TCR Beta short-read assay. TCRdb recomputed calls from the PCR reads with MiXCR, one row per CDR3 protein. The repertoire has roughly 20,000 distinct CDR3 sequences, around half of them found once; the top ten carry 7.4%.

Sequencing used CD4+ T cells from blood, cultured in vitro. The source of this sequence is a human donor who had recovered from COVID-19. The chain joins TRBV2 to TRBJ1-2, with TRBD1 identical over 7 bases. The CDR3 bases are TGTGCCAGCAGGGTAAAACAGGGGCACGGCTACACCTTC. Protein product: CASRVKQGHGYTF.